This T cell receptor beta chain comes out of a study of blood T cell repertoires in COVID-19. Across the whole study: Sample material is recorded as cDNA or gDNA derived from T cells, B-cell-depleted T cells, or PBMCs.

Assay: immunoSEQ multiplex PCR; the TCRdb copy retains only in-frame clones and omits some. The table lists about 160,000 clones, 70% to 90% of them singletons, with roughly 5% in the top ten. The V segment lost 0 bases and the J segment 1 base; nucleotides outside the gene matches: 1. This CDR3 is built from 15 residues. Germline V gives CDR1 SGHRS, CDR2 YFSETQ. Seattle patients were enrolled during active infection and followed longitudinally. The receptor's source is a woman between 50 and 59 years old with COVID-19, enrolled during active disease. The chain couples TRBV5-1 to TRBJ2-1; 7 bases are a match to TRBD2. Sequencing was carried out using peripheral blood. In DNA, the CDR3 is TGCGCCAGCAGCTTGGGGACTAGTTCCTACAATGAGCAGTTCTTC. Amino acid sequence: CASSLGTSSYNEQFF.